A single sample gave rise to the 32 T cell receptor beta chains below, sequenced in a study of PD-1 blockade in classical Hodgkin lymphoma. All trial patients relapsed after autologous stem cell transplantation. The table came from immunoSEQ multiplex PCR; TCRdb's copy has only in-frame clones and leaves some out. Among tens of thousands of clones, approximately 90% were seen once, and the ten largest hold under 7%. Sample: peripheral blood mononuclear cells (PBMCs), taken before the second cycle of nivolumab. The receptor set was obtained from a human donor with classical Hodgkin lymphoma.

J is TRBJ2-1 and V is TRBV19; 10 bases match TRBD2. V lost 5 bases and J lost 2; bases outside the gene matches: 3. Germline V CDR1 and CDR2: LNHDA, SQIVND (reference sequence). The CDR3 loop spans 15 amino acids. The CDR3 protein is CASSLAGDTYNEQFF. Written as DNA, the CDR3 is TGTGCCAGTAGTCTAGCGGGGGATACCTACAATGAGCAGTTCTTC.

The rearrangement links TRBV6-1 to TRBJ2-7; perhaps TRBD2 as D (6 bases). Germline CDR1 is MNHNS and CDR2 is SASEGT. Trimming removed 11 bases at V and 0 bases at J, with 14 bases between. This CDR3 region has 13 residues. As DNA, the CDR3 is TGTGCCGGGGGGAAATCCTTCTCCTACGAGCAGTACTTC. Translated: CAGGKSFSYEQYF.

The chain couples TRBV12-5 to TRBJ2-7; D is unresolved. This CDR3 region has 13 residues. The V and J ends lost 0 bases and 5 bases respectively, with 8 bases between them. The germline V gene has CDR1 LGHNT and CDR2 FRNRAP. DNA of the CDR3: TGTGCTAGTGGTTTGGTATTTAGGGACGAGCAGTACTTC. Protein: CASGLVFRDEQYF.

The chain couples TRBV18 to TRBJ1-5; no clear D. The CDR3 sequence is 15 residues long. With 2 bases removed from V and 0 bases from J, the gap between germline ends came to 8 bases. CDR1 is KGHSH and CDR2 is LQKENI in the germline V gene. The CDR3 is CASSPGVPSNQPQHF. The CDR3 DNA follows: TGTGCCAGCTCACCAGGGGTCCCTAGCAATCAGCCCCAGCATTTT.

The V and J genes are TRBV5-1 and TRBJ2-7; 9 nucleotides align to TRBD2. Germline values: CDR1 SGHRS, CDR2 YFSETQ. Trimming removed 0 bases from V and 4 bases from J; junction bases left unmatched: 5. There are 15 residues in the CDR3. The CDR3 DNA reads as TGCGCCAGCAGCTTGGAGGCTAGCGGGGTGTACGAGCAGTACTTC. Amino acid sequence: CASSLEASGVYEQYF.

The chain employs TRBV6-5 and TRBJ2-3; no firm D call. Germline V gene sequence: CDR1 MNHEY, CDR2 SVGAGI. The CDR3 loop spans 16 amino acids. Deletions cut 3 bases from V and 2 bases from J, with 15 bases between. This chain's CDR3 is CASSYLSTLYTDTQYF. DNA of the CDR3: TGTGCCAGCAGTTATCTTTCCACCTTGTACACAGATACGCAGTATTTT.

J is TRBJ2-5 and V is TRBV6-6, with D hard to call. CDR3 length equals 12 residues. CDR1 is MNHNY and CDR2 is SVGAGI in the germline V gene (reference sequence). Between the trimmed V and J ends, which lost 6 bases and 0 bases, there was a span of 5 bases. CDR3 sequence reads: CASSPDQETQYF. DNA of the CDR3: TGTGCCAGCAGCCCTGACCAAGAGACCCAGTACTTC.

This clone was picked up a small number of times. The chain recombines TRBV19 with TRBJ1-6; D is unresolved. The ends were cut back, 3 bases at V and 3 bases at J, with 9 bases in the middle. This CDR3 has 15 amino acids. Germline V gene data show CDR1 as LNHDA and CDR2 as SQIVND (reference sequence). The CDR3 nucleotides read TGTGCCAGTAGTATCGGGCGAATCTATAATTCACCCCTCCACTTT. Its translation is CASSIGRIYNSPLHF.

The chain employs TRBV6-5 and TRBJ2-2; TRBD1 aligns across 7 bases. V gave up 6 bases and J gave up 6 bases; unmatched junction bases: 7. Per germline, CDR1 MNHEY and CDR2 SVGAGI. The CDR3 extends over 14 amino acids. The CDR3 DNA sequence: TGTGCCAGCAGGTTTACAGGGGCCCCCGGGGAGCTGTTTTTT. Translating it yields CASRFTGAPGELFF.

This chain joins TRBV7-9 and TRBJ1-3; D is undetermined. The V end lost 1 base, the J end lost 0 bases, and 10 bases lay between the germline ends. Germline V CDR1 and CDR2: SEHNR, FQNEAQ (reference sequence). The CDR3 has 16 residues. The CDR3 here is CASSLERTVSGNTIYF. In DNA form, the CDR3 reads TGTGCCAGCAGCTTAGAACGGACGGTCTCTGGAAACACCATATATTTT.

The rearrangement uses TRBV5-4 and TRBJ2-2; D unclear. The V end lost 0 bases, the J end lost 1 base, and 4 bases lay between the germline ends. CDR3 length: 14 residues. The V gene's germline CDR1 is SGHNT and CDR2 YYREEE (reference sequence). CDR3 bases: TGTGCCAGCAGCTTGGCGGTGAACACCGGGGAGCTGTTTTTT. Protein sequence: CASSLAVNTGELFF.

Here the CDR3 reads CASRTLAGGFYNEQFF. The DNA for the CDR3 is TGTGCCAGCAGAACATTAGCGGGGGGGTTCTACAATGAGCAGTTCTTC. V is TRBV28 and J is TRBJ2-1; 11 bases align to TRBD2. Germline V gene data show CDR1 as MDHEN and CDR2 as SYDVKM. Trimming removed 6 bases from V and 3 bases from J; junction bases left unmatched: 7. The CDR3 has 16 residues.

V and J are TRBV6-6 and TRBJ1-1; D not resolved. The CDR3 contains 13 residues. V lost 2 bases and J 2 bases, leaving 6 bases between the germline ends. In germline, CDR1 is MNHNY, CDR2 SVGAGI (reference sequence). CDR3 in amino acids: CASSYEVNTEAFF. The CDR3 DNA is TGTGCCAGCAGTTACGAGGTCAACACTGAAGCTTTCTTT.

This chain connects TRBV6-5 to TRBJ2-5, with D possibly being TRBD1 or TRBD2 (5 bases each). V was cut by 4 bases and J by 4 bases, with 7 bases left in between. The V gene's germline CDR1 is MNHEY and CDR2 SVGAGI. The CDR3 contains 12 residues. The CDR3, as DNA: TGTGCCAGCAGTTCAGGGAGAGAGACCCAGTACTTC. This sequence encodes CASSSGRETQYF.

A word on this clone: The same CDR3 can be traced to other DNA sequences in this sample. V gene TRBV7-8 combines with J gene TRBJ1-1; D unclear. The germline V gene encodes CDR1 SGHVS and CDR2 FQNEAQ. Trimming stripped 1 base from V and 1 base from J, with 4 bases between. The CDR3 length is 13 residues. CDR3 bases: TGTGCCAGCAGCTTAGTGGGGAACACTGAAGCTTTCTTT. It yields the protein CASSLVGNTEAFF. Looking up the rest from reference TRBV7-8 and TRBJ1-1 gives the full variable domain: GAGVSQSPRYKVAKRGQDVALRCDPISGHVSLFWYQQALGQGPEFLTYFQNEAQLDKSGLPSDRFFAERPEGSVSTLKIQRTQQEDSAVYLCASSLVGNTEAFFGQGTRLTVV.

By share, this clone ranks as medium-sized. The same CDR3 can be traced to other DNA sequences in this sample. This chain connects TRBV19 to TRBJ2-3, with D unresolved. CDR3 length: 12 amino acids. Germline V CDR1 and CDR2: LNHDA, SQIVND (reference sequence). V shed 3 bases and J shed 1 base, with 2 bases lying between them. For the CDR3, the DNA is TGTGCCAGTAGTATCGGCACAGATACGCAGTATTTT. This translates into CASSIGTDTQYF.

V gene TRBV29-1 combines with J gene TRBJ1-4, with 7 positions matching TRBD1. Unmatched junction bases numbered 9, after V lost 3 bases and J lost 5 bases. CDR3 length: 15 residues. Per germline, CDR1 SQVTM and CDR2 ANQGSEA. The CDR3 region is CSVDTRTGGNEKLFF. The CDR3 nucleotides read TGCAGCGTTGATACCAGGACAGGAGGAAATGAAAAACTGTTTTTT.

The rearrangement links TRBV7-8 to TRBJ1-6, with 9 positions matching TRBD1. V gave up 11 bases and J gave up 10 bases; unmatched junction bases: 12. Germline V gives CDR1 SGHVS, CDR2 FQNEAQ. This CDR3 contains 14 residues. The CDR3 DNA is TGTGCCGCCAGCTTAGGGACAGGGTCCTCACCCCTCCACTTT. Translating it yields CAASLGTGSSPLHF.

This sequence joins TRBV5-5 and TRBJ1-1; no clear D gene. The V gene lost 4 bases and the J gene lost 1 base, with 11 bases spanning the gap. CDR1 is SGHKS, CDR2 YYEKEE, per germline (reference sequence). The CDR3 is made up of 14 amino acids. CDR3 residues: CASSLRARNTEAFF. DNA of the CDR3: TGTGCCAGCAGCCTTCGGGCCCGGAACACTGAAGCTTTCTTT.

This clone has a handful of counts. CDR3 in amino acids: CASTDRSNYGYTF. The CDR3 DNA reads as TGTGCCAGCACGGACAGGTCCAACTATGGCTACACCTTC. The genes are TRBV6-6 and TRBJ1-2; 7 nucleotides agree with TRBD1. The germline V gene has CDR1 MNHNY and CDR2 SVGAGI (reference sequence). The CDR3 has 13 amino acids. The V gene end was trimmed by 7 bases and the J gene end by 2 bases; junction bases not matched to a gene: 4.

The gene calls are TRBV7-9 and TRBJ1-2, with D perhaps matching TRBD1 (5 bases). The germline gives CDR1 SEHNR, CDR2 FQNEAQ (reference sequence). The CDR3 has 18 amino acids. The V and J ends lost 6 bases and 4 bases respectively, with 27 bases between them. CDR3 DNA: TGTGCCAGCAGACCATGGGCGGGTGCAGACAGTCAGAGCTATGGCTACACCTTC. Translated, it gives CASRPWAGADSQSYGYTF.

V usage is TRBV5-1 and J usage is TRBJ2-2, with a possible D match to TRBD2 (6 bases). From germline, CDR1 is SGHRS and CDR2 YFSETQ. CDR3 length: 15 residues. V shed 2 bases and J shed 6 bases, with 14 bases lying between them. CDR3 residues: CASSFIGGEAGELFF. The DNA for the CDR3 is TGCGCCAGCAGCTTCATAGGCGGGGAGGCCGGGGAGCTGTTTTTT.

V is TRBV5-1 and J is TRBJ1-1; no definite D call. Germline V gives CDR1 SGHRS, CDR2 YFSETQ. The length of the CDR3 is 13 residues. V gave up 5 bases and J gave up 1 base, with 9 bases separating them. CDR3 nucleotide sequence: TGCGCCAGCAGTAGGGCAGGGAACACTGAAGCTTTCTTT. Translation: CASSRAGNTEAFF.

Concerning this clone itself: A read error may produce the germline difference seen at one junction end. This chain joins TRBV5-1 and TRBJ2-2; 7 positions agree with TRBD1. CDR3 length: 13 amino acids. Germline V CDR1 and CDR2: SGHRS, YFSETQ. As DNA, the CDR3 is TGCACCAGCAGCCAAACAGGGGCCGGGGAGCTGTTTTTT. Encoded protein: CTSSQTGAGELFF.

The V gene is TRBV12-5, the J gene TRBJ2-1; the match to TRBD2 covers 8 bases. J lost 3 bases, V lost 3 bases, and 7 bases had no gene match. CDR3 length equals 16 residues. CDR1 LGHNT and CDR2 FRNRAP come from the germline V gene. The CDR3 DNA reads TGTGCTAGTGGTTTCCGTACGGGACTAGACTACAATGAGCAGTTCTTC. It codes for CASGFRTGLDYNEQFF.

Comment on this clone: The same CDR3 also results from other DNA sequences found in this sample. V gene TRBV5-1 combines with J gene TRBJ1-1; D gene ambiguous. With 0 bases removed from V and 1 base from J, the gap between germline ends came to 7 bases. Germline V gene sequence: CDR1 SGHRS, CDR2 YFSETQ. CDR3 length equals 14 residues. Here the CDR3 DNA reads TGCGCCAGCAGCTTGGGGGCCTCGAACACTGAAGCTTTCTTT. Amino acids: CASSLGASNTEAFF.

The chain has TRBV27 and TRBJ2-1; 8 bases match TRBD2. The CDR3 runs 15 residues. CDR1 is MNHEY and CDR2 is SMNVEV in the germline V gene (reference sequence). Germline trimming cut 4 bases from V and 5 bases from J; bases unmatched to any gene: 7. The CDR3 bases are TGTGCCAGCAGTTCTCGGTCGGGGGGGGACAATGAGCAGTTCTTC. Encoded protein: CASSSRSGGDNEQFF.

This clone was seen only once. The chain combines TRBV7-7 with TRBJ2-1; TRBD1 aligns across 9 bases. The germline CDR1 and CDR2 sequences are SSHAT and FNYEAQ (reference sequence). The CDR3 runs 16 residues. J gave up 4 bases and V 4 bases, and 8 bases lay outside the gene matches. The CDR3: CASSWGPGQGYNEQFF. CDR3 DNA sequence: TGTGCCAGCAGCTGGGGTCCGGGACAGGGTTACAATGAGCAGTTCTTC.

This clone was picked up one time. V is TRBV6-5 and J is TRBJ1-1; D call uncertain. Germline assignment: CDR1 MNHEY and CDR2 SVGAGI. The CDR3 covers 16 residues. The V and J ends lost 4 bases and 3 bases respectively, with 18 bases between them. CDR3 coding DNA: TGTGCCAGCAGTTGGCGGAGATTAACATTCGACACTGAAGCTTTCTTT. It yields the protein CASSWRRLTFDTEAFF.

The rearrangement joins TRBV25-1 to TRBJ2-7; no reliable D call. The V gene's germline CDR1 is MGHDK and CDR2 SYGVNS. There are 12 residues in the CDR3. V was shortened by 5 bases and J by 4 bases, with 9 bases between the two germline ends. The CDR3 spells CASSLAGYEQYF. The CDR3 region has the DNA TGTGCCAGCAGTTTAGCAGGATACGAGCAGTACTTC.

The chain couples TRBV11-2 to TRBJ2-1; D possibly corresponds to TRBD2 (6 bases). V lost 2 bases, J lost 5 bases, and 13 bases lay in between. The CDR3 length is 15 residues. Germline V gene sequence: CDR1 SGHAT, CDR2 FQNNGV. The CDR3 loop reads CASSLLEGPNNEQFF. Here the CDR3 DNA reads TGTGCCAGCAGCTTATTGGAGGGGCCCAACAATGAGCAGTTCTTC.

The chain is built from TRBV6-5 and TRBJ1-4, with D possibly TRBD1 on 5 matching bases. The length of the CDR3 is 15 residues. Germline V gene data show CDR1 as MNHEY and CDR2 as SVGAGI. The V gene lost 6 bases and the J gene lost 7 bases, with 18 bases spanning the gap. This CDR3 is CASRSHGGGSEKLFF. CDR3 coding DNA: TGTGCCAGCAGGTCCCACGGGGGGGGGTCTGAAAAACTGTTTTTT.